The 13 T cell receptor beta chains below come from one sample, sequenced in a study of T cell responses to AZD1222 COVID-19 vaccine. The data were produced by immunoSEQ multiplex PCR, yet TCRdb's version contains in-frame clones alone and is incomplete. The data show some 110,000 clones, about 86% seen once. The sample in question was peripheral blood, obtained on day 0 of AZD1222 vaccination. These TCRs come from an adult in good health.

V is TRBV7-8 and J is TRBJ1-6; 9 bases are shared with TRBD1. Germline lookup yields CDR1 SGHVS and CDR2 FQNEAQ. CDR3 length: 18 amino acids. V lost 3 bases to trimming and J lost 7 bases; unmatched junction nucleotides: 13. Here the CDR3 reads CASSFYRDRDGGNSPLHF. The CDR3 DNA is TGTGCCAGCAGCTTTTACCGGGACAGGGATGGTGGGAATTCACCCCTCCACTTT.

The chain uses TRBV3-1 (or the pseudogene TRBV3-2) and TRBJ1-6, with D hard to call. This CDR3 is built from 12 residues. The ends were cut back, 0 bases at V and 14 bases at J, with 8 bases in the middle. Per germline, CDR1 LGHDT and CDR2 YNNKEL (reference sequence). CDR3: CASSQEKAALHF. For the CDR3, the DNA is TGTGCCAGCAGCCAAGAGAAGGCGGCCCTCCACTTT.

The rearrangement joins TRBV5-1 to TRBJ1-2; 8 bases are shared with TRBD1. This CDR3 is 16 amino acids long. CDR1 SGHRS and CDR2 YFSETQ come from the germline V gene. Trimming at V came to 1 base and at J to 5 bases, leaving 10 bases not matched to a gene. CDR3 loop: CASSLSPGQAMYGYTF. As DNA, the CDR3 is TGCGCCAGCAGCTTGTCCCCGGGACAGGCGATGTATGGCTACACCTTC.

The chain is built from TRBV7-6 and TRBJ2-1; 8 positions agree with TRBD1. CDR3 length: 16 residues. V was clipped by 0 bases and J by 2 bases; unmatched bases: 3. The germline V gene encodes CDR1 SGHVS and CDR2 FNYEAQ. For the CDR3, the DNA is TGTGCCAGCAGCTTAGCGCAGGGGGCGGCCTACAATGAGCAGTTCTTC. Its translation is CASSLAQGAAYNEQFF.

A single count supports this clone. This rearrangement joins TRBV6-5 to TRBJ1-2; 8 bases align to TRBD1. This CDR3 spans 11 amino acids. CDR1 and CDR2 (germline): MNHEY, SVGAGI. V was clipped by 8 bases and J by 5 bases; unmatched bases: 1. The CDR3 nucleotides read TGTGCCAGCGGACAGGGTTATGGCTACACCTTC. This translates into CASGQGYGYTF.

The rearrangement joins TRBV5-1 to TRBJ2-1; D is perhaps TRBD1 or TRBD2 (5 bases each). The CDR3 runs 14 residues. Germline CDR1 is SGHRS and CDR2 is YFSETQ. Trimming shortened V by 3 bases and J by 9 bases, and 16 bases separated the two germline ends. The CDR3 here is CASSSPGTSAEQFF. The CDR3 DNA sequence: TGCGCCAGCAGCTCACCTGGGACCTCCGCTGAGCAGTTCTTC.

V and J are TRBV5-6 and TRBJ2-7; possibly TRBD1 for D (5 bases). Trimming stripped 0 bases from V and 4 bases from J, with 11 bases between. The CDR3 contains 14 residues. The germline CDR1 and CDR2 sequences are SGHDT and YYEEEE. CDR3 sequence: CASSLGAGLYEQYF. In DNA, the CDR3 is TGTGCCAGCAGCTTGGGGGCAGGGCTTTACGAGCAGTACTTC. The full variable domain, its missing parts supplied by reference TRBV5-6 and TRBJ2-7, is DAGVTQSPTHLIKTRGQQVTLRCSPKSGHDTVSWYQQALGQGPQFIFQYYEEEERQRGNFPDRFSGHQFPNYSSELNVNALLLGDSALYLCASSLGAGLYEQYFGPGTRLTVT.

V gene TRBV5-1 combines with J gene TRBJ2-7; either TRBD1 or TRBD2 may supply D (5 bases each). V gave up 0 bases and J gave up 3 bases, with 13 bases separating them. Germline CDR1 SGHRS, CDR2 YFSETQ. CDR3 length: 15 residues. This CDR3 reads CASSLERDLIYEQYF. DNA of the CDR3: TGCGCCAGCAGCTTGGAACGGGACCTGATCTACGAGCAGTACTTC.

This rearrangement joins TRBV19 to TRBJ1-3, with D perhaps matching TRBD1 (5 bases). Trimming took 10 bases from V and 0 from J, leaving 16 bases between them. This CDR3 has 15 amino acids. CDR1 is LNHDA, CDR2 SQIVND, per germline (reference sequence). The CDR3 DNA is TGTGCCACCAGTGGAGGACACACCTCTGGAAACACCATATATTTT. Amino acid sequence: CATSGGHTSGNTIYF.

The rearrangement uses TRBV7-2 and TRBJ1-6; D is ambiguous. The CDR3 is 15 residues long. Per the germline V gene, CDR1 is SGHTA and CDR2 is FQGNSA. The germline V and J ends were trimmed by 5 bases and 7 bases, with 15 bases remaining between them. CDR3 loop: CASSPRARPNSPLHF. CDR3 nucleotide sequence: TGTGCCAGCAGCCCCCGGGCCAGACCGAATTCACCCCTCCACTTT.

This clone came up once. The chain has TRBV10-3 and TRBJ1-6; D ambiguous. CDR3 length: 15 residues. Germline V lookup: CDR1 ENHRY, CDR2 SYGVKD. Trimming removed 3 bases at V and 1 base at J, with 7 bases between. The CDR3: CAISDRLSYNSPLHF. The CDR3 DNA reads TGTGCCATCAGTGACAGGTTGTCCTATAATTCACCCCTCCACTTT.

The V and J genes are TRBV11-2 and TRBJ1-3; D might be TRBD1 (5 bases). The germline CDR1 and CDR2 sequences are SGHAT and FQNNGV. CDR3 length equals 13 residues. V lost 1 base and J lost 6, with 7 bases in between. The CDR3 DNA is TGTGCCAGCAGCTTAGCAGGGAAAAACACCATATATTTT. It is translated as CASSLAGKNTIYF.

As DNA, the CDR3 is TGTGCCAGTAGTGGACAGCATAACACTGAAGCTTTCTTT. Residues: CASSGQHNTEAFF. The chain is built from TRBV19 and TRBJ1-1, with D possibly matching TRBD1 (6 bases). Germline V gene sequence: CDR1 LNHDA, CDR2 SQIVND (reference sequence). The CDR3 runs to 13 residues. The V end lost 5 bases, the J end lost 2 bases, and 9 bases lay between the germline ends.